This entry lists 22 T cell receptor beta chains sequenced from one sample in a study of blood T cells in healthy people across ages. Primers used in a second PCR of about 7 to 12 cycles were a sample-barcoded 5' primer and a J-beta primer mix. MiXCR, run by TCRdb on the 5' RACE reads, gives a single entry per CDR3 protein. The sample consists of 890,000 or so distinct CDR3 sequences, 60% to 80% of them appearing once. The material sequenced was blood. The receptors derive from a man in his thirties or forties in good health.

The V call is TRBV7-2, the J call TRBJ2-5; 15 positions agree with TRBD2. The DNA end is a closer match to TRBJ2-7, so the J assignment may be wrong. This CDR3 region has 17 residues. The germline CDR1 and CDR2 sequences are SGHTA and FQGNSA. The CDR3 DNA sequence: TGTGCCAGCAGCTCCCTAGGACTAGCGGGGGGGGAAGCCGAGCAGTACTTC. Translated: CASSSLGLAGGEAEQYF.

The chain is built from TRBV7-2 and TRBJ1-6; D gene ambiguous. V was clipped by 5 bases and J by 0 bases, with 20 bases between them. Germline CDR1 reads SGHTA; CDR2 reads FQGNSA. The CDR3 is 19 residues long. Here the CDR3 reads CASSPTRGRAHSYNSPLHF. For the CDR3, the DNA is TGTGCCAGCAGCCCCACGCGGGGAAGGGCGCACTCCTATAATTCACCCCTCCACTTT.

In this sample, this clonotype turned up a few times. This chain connects TRBV29-1 to TRBJ2-3; D unclear. The V end lost 3 bases, the J end lost 8 bases, and 15 bases lay between the germline ends. This CDR3 has 13 residues. Germline V lookup: CDR1 SQVTM, CDR2 ANQGSEA. CDR3 in amino acids: CSVESFERGTQYF. The DNA of the CDR3 is TGCAGCGTTGAGTCGTTTGAGCGAGGTACGCAGTATTTT.

This rearrangement joins TRBV7-9 to TRBJ2-3, with D maybe TRBD2 (6 bases). The CDR3 spans 18 residues. The ends were cut back, 2 bases at V and 6 bases at J, with 24 bases in the middle. Germline V gene lookup returns CDR1 SEHNR and CDR2 FQNEAQ (reference sequence). This CDR3 reads CASSLPRNSGSGRDTQYF. The CDR3 DNA reads TGTGCCAGCAGCTTACCCCGAAATAGCGGATCGGGGAGGGATACGCAGTATTTT.

V usage is TRBV29-1 and J usage is TRBJ1-5; no definite D call. Germline V CDR1 and CDR2: SQVTM, ANQGSEA. V was clipped by 4 bases and J by 4 bases, with 11 bases between them. This CDR3 has 13 residues. CDR3 DNA sequence: TGCAGCGTTGTGGTTGGCAGAAATCAGCCCCAGCATTTT. It translates to CSVVVGRNQPQHF.

The V gene is TRBV29-1, the J gene TRBJ2-1; TRBD2 agrees at 13 bases. The germline CDR1 and CDR2 sequences are SQVTM and ANQGSEA. The J segment lost 6 bases and the V segment lost 5 bases, leaving 4 bases of the junction unmatched. The CDR3 is made up of 14 amino acids. The CDR3 DNA reads as TGCAGCGTTTGGACTAGCGGGGGACGCAATGAGCAGTTCTTC. This gives the protein CSVWTSGGRNEQFF.

The chain is built from TRBV5-1 and TRBJ1-1; D not certain. The V gene lost 0 bases and the J gene lost 1 base, with 7 bases spanning the gap. CDR1 and CDR2 (germline): SGHRS, YFSETQ. The CDR3 contains 14 residues. DNA for the CDR3: TGCGCCAGCAGCTTGGCGTATGGGAACACTGAAGCTTTCTTT. Protein: CASSLAYGNTEAFF.

The chain is built from TRBV29-1 and TRBJ2-4; D call uncertain. Germline V gene sequence: CDR1 SQVTM, CDR2 ANQGSEA. CDR3 length equals 13 residues. Trimming stripped 7 bases from V and 0 bases from J, with 10 bases between. CDR3 bases: TGCAGCGACAGAGATCTAGCCAAAAACATTCAGTACTTC. Residues: CSDRDLAKNIQYF.

This clonotype came up a few times. J is TRBJ2-3 and V is TRBV7-9; 12 bases align to TRBD2. J was trimmed by 3 bases and V by 5 bases; bases with no gene match: 6. Germline CDR1 and CDR2: SEHNR and FQNEAQ (reference sequence). This CDR3 spans 16 amino acids. The CDR3, as DNA: TGTGCCAGCAGCGCCGGACTAGCGGGGCTTACAGATACGCAGTATTTT. Translating it yields CASSAGLAGLTDTQYF.

The J gene is TRBJ2-3, the V gene TRBV5-1, with 8 positions matching TRBD2. The J segment lost 4 bases and the V segment lost 4 bases, leaving 11 bases of the junction unmatched. This CDR3 contains 16 residues. Germline V gene sequence: CDR1 SGHRS, CDR2 YFSETQ. DNA of the CDR3: TGCGCCAGCAGCCCTCTTTCGGGGGGGCTCCCAGATACGCAGTATTTT. Translated: CASSPLSGGLPDTQYF. The entire variable domain, with the rest obtained from reference TRBV5-1 and TRBJ2-3, is as follows: KAGVTQTPRYLIKTRGQQVTLSCSPISGHRSVSWYQQTPGQGLQFLFEYFSETQRNKGNFPGRFSGRQFSNSRSEMNVSTLELGDSALYLCASSPLSGGLPDTQYFGPGTRLTVL.

This clonotype was seen a handful of times. V gene TRBV4-2 combines with J gene TRBJ1-5; D is perhaps TRBD1 (5 bases). Per the germline V gene, CDR1 is LGHNA and CDR2 is YNFKEQ. This CDR3 comprises 14 residues. Trimming shortened V by 4 bases and J by 6 bases, and 13 bases separated the two germline ends. The CDR3 bases are TGTGCCAGCAGCCCTACGACAGATCGTCAGCCCCAGCATTTT. Translated, it gives CASSPTTDRQPQHF.

This chain uses TRBV20-1 with TRBJ1-5; D is undetermined. The CDR3 extends over 14 amino acids. Germline CDR1 is DFQATT and CDR2 is SNEGSKA (reference sequence). Trimming removed 5 bases from V and 6 bases from J, with 17 bases in between. CDR3 sequence (DNA): TGCAGTGCTTCCCTCGACGGCCTGGGTCAGCCCCAGCATTTT. Encoded protein: CSASLDGLGQPQHF.

The CDR3 sequence is CASSRTGTPNSPLHF. The CDR3 nucleotides are TGTGCCAGCAGCCGGACCGGGACACCCAATTCACCCCTCCACTTT. The rearrangement uses TRBV7-8 and TRBJ1-6, with TRBD1 as a possible D gene (6 bases). This CDR3 has 15 amino acids. V was pared by 5 bases and J by 7 bases, with 15 bases between. Per germline, CDR1 SGHVS and CDR2 FQNEAQ. Variable domain in full (rest from reference TRBV7-8 and TRBJ1-6): GAGVSQSPRYKVAKRGQDVALRCDPISGHVSLFWYQQALGQGPEFLTYFQNEAQLDKSGLPSDRFFAERPEGSVSTLKIQRTQQEDSAVYLCASSRTGTPNSPLHFGNGTRLTVT.

The chain carries TRBV10-3 and TRBJ1-1; 9 bases agree with TRBD1. Germline-derived CDR1 and CDR2 are ENHRY and SYGVKD. Trimming removed 3 bases from V and 5 bases from J; junction bases left unmatched: 19. This CDR3 spans 19 amino acids. The CDR3 spells CAISDHGFGNRGRGTEAFF. CDR3 in DNA: TGTGCCATCAGTGATCACGGCTTTGGCAACAGGGGGCGCGGGACTGAAGCTTTCTTT.

The chain combines TRBV4-2 with TRBJ2-1; 12 nucleotides match TRBD1. With V trimmed by 0 bases and J by 10 bases, 7 bases remained unmatched. This CDR3 contains 16 residues. From germline, CDR1 is LGHNA and CDR2 YNFKEQ. DNA of the CDR3: TGTGCCAGCAGCCAAGATAGTGGGACAGGGGGCAACGAGCAGTTCTTC. It specifies CASSQDSGTGGNEQFF.

This clonotype has just one count. This chain links TRBV6-6 with TRBJ2-3, with D maybe TRBD2 (6 bases). V shed 5 bases and J shed 4 bases, with 19 bases lying between them. The CDR3 contains 16 residues. Germline loops: CDR1 MNHNY, CDR2 SVGAGI (reference sequence). The CDR3 here is CASSNTRRGVPDTQYF. The DNA for the CDR3 is TGTGCCAGCAGTAACACACGGCGCGGGGTTCCAGATACGCAGTATTTT.

The rearrangement links TRBV7-9 to TRBJ2-3; D unresolved. Per the germline V gene, CDR1 is SEHNR and CDR2 is FQNEAQ (reference sequence). V was pared by 3 bases and J by 0 bases, with 16 bases between. This CDR3 is built from 17 residues. The CDR3 region has the DNA TGTGCCAGCAGCTTTCCCCCTCGGCCAGCAAGCACAGATACGCAGTATTTT. It translates to CASSFPPRPASTDTQYF.

The chain is built from TRBV27 and TRBJ1-2; D is possibly TRBD1 (5 bases). V was clipped by 2 bases and J by 2 bases, with 12 bases between them. CDR3 length: 15 residues. CDR1 is MNHEY, CDR2 SMNVEV, per germline (reference sequence). Here the CDR3 reads CASSLVPRENYGYTF. In DNA form, the CDR3 reads TGTGCCAGCAGTTTAGTCCCCAGGGAGAACTATGGCTACACCTTC.

The rearrangement links TRBV5-6 to TRBJ2-5; 7 bases are a match to TRBD1. Near its end, the DNA agrees better with TRBJ2-7, so the J call may be wrong. CDR3 length equals 14 residues. Germline CDR1 SGHDT, CDR2 YYEEEE. Here the CDR3 reads CASSNQGVFDEQYF. In nucleotides, the CDR3 is TGTGCCAGCAGCAATCAGGGGGTGTTCGACGAGCAGTACTTC.

CDR3 sequence: CASSRTSGEQYF. For the CDR3, the DNA is TGTGCCAGCAGTCGGACTAGCGGCGAGCAGTACTTC. The chain links TRBV2 to TRBJ2-7; 10 bases map to TRBD2. CDR3 size: 12 residues. Germline assignment: CDR1 SNHLY and CDR2 FYNNEI. The J segment lost 6 bases and the V segment lost 5 bases, leaving 1 base of the junction unmatched.

This rearrangement joins TRBV28 to TRBJ1-6; perhaps TRBD1 as D (6 bases). The germline V gene has CDR1 MDHEN and CDR2 SYDVKM. V was clipped by 6 bases and J by 1 base, with 13 bases between them. The CDR3 length is 16 residues. CDR3 bases: TGTGCCAGCAGACCCAGGGGCTGGTCCTATAATTCACCCCTCCACTTT. This gives the protein CASRPRGWSYNSPLHF.

This rearrangement joins TRBV10-3 to TRBJ2-1; 10 nucleotides line up with TRBD2. The CDR3 covers 15 residues. The germline V gene encodes CDR1 ENHRY and CDR2 SYGVKD. The J segment lost 8 bases and the V segment lost 7 bases, leaving 11 bases of the junction unmatched. The CDR3 nucleotides read TGTGCCATCACCCCAGCCCTAGCGGGGGCAGATGAGCAGTTCTTC. Amino acid sequence: CAITPALAGADEQFF.